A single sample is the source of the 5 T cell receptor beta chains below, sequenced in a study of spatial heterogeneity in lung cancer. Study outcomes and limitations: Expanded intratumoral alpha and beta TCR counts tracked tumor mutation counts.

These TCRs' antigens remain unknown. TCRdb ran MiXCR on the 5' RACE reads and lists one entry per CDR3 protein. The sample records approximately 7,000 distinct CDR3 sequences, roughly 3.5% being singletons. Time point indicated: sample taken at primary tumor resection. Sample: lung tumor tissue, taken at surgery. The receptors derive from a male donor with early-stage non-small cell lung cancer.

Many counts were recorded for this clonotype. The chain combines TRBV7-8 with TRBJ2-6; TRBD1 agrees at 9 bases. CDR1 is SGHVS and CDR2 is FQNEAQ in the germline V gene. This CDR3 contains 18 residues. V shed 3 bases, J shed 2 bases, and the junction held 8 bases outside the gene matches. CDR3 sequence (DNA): TGTGCCAGCAGCTTCTCGGGACAGGGCGGTCCTGGGGCCAACGTCCTGACTTTC. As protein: CASSFSGQGGPGANVLTF.

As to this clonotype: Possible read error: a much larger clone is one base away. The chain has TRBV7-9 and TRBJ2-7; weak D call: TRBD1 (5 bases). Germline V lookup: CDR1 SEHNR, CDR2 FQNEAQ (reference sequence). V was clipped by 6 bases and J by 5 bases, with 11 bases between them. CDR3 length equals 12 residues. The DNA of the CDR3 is TGTGCCAGCAGATTCCAGGGTGACGAGCAGTACTTC. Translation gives CASRFQGDEQYF.

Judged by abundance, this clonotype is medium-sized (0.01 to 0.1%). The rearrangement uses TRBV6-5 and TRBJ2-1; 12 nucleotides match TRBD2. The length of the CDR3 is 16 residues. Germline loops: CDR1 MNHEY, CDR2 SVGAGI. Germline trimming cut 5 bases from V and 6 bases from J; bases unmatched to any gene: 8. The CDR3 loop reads CASSTPSGGAGNEQFF. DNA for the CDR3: TGTGCCAGCAGTACCCCTAGCGGGGGGGCAGGCAATGAGCAGTTCTTC.

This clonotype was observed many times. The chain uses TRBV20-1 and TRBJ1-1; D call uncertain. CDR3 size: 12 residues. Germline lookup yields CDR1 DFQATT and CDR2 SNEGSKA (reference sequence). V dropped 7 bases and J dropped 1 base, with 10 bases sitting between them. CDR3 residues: CSGAAPNTEAFF. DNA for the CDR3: TGCAGTGGGGCAGCTCCGAACACTGAAGCTTTCTTT.

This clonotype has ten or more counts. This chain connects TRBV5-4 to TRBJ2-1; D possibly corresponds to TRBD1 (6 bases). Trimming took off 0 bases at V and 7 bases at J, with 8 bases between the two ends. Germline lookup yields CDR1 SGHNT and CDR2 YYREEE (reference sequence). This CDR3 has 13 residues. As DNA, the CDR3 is TGTGCCAGCAGCTTGGCCAGGGGAAATGAGCAGTTCTTC. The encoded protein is CASSLARGNEQFF.